This TCR beta chain was observed in a study of radiotherapy plus CTLA-4 blockade in lung cancer. As concerns this clone: Its antigen is unidentified.

People whose metastatic non-small-cell lung cancer was chemo-refractory got focal radiation along with CTLA-4 blockade by ipilimumab. Trimming removed 0 bases from V and 5 bases from J, with 13 bases in between. Germline values: CDR1 MNHEY, CDR2 SVGAGI. The length of the CDR3 is 15 residues. Whole-study findings and limits: Peripheral blood showed expansion of tumor-derived TCR clones after radiotherapy and ipilimumab.

Sequenced by immunoSEQ multiplex PCR; TCRdb stores in-frame clones only, minus some. The table includes 85,000 to 90,000 clones, about 87% detected once. The receptor comes from a human donor with non-small cell lung cancer that progressed on radiotherapy plus ipilimumab. The V call is TRBV6-5, the J call TRBJ1-2, with D tentatively TRBD1 (5 bases). Sequencing was performed on peripheral blood, taken from a patient treated with radiotherapy plus ipilimumab. CDR3 nucleotide sequence: TGTGCCAGCAGTTACTCGGGCGGGGCCCGGTATGGCTACACCTTC. It yields the protein CASSYSGGARYGYTF.